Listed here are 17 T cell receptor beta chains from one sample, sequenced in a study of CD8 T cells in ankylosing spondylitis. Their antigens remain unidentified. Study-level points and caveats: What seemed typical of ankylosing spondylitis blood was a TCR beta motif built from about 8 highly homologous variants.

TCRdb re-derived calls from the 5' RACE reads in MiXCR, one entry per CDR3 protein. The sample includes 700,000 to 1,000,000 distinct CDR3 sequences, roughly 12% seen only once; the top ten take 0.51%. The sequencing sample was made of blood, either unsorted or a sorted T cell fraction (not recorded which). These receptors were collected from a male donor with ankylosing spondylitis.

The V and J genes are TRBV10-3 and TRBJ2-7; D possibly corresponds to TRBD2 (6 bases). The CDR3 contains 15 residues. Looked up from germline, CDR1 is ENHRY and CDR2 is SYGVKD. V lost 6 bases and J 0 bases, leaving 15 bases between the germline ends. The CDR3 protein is CAIRGSDGSSYEQYF. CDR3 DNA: TGTGCCATCAGGGGATCAGACGGGAGCTCCTACGAGCAGTACTTC.

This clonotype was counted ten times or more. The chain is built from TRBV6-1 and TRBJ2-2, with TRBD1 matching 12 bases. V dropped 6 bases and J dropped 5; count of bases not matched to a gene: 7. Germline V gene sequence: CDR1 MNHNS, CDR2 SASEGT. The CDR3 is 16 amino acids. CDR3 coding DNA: TGTGCCAGCAGGGGACAGGGGGCTTTCGGGACCGGGGAGCTGTTTTTT. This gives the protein CASRGQGAFGTGELFF.

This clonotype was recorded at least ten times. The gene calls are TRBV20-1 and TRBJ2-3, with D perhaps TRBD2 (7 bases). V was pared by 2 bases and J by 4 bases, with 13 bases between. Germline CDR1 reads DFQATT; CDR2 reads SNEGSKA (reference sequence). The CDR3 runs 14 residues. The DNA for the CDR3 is TGCAGTGCTAGAAGGGGGGGAGCGGCAGATACGCAGTATTTT. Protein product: CSARRGGAADTQYF.

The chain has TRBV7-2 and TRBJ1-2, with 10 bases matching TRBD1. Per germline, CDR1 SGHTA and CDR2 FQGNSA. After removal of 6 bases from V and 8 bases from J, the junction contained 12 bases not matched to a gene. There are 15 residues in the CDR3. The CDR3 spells CASRATGTGERGYTF. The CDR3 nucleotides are TGTGCCAGCAGGGCGACGGGGACAGGGGAGCGAGGCTACACCTTC.

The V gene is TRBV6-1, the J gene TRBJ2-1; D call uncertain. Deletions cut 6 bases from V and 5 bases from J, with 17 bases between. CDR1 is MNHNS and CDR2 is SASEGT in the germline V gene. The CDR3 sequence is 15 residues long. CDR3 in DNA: TGTGCCAGCAGAACCTCCGGGTCCCTCAACAATGAGCAGTTCTTC. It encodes CASRTSGSLNNEQFF.

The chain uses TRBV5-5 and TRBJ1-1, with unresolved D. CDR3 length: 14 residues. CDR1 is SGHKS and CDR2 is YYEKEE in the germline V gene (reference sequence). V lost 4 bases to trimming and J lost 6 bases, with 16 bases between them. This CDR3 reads CASSPRTLDSEAFF. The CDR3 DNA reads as TGTGCCAGCAGCCCACGGACCTTGGATTCTGAAGCTTTCTTT.

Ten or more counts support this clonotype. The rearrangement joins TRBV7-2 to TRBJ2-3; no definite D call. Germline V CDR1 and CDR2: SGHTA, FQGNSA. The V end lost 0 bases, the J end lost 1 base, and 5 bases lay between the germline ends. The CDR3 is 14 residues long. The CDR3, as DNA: TGTGCCAGCAGCTTAGCCGTTCGCACAGATACGCAGTATTTT. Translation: CASSLAVRTDTQYF.

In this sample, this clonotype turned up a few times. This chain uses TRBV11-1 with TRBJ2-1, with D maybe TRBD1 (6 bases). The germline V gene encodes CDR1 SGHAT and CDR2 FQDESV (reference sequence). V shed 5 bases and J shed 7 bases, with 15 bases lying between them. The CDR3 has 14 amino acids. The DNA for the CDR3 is TGTGCCAGCAGCCCGACAAAGGGGGAGAATGAGCAGTTCTTC. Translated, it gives CASSPTKGENEQFF.

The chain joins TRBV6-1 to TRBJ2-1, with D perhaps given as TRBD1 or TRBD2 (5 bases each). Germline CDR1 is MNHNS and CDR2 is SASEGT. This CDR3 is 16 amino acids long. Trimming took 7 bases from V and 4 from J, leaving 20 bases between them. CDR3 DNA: TGTGCCAGCACCCGGGACCCCCATACTGCTTACAATGAGCAGTTCTTC. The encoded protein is CASTRDPHTAYNEQFF.

DNA for the CDR3: TGCGCCAGCAGCTCCGGGACGGCGGGGGAGACCCAGTACTTC. Its protein product is CASSSGTAGETQYF. The chain links TRBV5-1 to TRBJ2-5, with a weak D call TRBD2 (6 bases). The CDR3 is 14 amino acids. V was trimmed by 3 bases and J by 5 bases, leaving 14 bases between them. Germline V lookup: CDR1 SGHRS, CDR2 YFSETQ.

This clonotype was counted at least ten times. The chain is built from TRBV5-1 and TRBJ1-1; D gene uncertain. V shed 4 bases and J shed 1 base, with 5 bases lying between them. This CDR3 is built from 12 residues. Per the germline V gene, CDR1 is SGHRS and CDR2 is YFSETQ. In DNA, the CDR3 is TGCGCCAGCAGCGAAGGGAACACTGAAGCTTTCTTT. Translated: CASSEGNTEAFF.

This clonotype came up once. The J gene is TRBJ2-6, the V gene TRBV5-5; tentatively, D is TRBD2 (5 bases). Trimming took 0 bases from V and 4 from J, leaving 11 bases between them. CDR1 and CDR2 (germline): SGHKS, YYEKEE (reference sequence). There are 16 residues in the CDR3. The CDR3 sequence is CASSLERFRGANVLTF. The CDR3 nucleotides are TGTGCCAGCAGCTTGGAGCGGTTTCGGGGGGCCAACGTCCTGACTTTC.

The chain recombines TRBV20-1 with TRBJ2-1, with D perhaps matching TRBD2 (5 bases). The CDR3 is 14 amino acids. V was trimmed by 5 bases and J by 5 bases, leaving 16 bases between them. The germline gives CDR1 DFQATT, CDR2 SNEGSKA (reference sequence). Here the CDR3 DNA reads TGCAGTGCTCTAAGACTATACCTCCACAATGAGCAGTTCTTC. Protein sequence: CSALRLYLHNEQFF.

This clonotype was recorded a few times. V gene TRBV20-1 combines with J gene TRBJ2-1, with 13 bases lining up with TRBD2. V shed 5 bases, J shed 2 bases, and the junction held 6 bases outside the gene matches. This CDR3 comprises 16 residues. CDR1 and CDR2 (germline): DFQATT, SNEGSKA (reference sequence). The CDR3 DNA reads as TGCAGTGCTCACATAACTAGCGGGGGGGCCTACAATGAGCAGTTCTTC. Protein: CSAHITSGGAYNEQFF.

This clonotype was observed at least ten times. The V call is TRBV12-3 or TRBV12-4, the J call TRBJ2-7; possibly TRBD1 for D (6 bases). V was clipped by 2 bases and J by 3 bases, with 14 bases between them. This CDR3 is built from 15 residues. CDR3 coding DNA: TGTGCCAGCAGTTTAAGGCAGGGGACCGTCTACGAGCAGTACTTC. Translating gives CASSLRQGTVYEQYF.

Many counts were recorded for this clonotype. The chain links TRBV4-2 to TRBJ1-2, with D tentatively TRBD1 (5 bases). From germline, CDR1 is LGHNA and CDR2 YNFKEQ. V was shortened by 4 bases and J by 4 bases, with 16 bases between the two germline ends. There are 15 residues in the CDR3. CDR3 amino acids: CASSLSRRGIYGYTF. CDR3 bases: TGTGCCAGCAGCCTCTCCCGGCGGGGGATCTATGGCTACACCTTC.

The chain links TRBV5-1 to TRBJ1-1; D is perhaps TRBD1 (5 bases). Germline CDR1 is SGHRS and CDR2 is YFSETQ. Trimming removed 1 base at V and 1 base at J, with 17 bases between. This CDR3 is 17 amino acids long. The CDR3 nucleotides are TGCGCCAGCAGCTTGCGGTTCCGATCCGGGGCGAACACTGAAGCTTTCTTT. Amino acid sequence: CASSLRFRSGANTEAFF.